What follows is one TCR beta chain and its context. Its antigen remains undetermined. No per-base quality is available; no much larger clone lies one base away. The sample is drawn from a study of blood T cell repertoires in COVID-19 (dated by TCRdb to 2020 to 2021). For the wider study: Collaborator samples came from the United States, Italy and Spain and covered acute and convalescent phases of COVID-19. The prospective study material was composed of cDNA or gDNA derived from T cells, B-cell-depleted T cells, or PBMCs. Subjects who had been exposed to COVID-19, were actively infected with it, or had recovered from it provided the deeply sampled blood TCRbeta repertoires that made up the dataset. A freely available public database, intended as a resource for researchers studying the immune response to SARS-CoV-2, is where the repertoires were released. The samples were drawn from the first 160 participants of the ongoing ImmuneRACE study and from 950 to 1,500 subjects provided by 6 global collaborators. A de-identified subject ID, COVID-19 status, age in years and sex were almost always included in the sample metadata. HLA class I and class II types, where available, came from metadata supplied by the sample provider rather than from assay-based typing.

On the study overall, not on this receptor specifically: Clinical and demographic metadata were provided uncurated, with the amount varying by source and participant.

From the cysteine through the phenylalanine, the CDR3 covers 16 amino acids. Only CDR3 DNA remains: 48 bases, in frame from the first base. From a lookup of the germline V gene (reference sequence), CDR1 and CDR2 are LNHDA and SQIVND. V and J are trimmed by 0 bases and 4 bases, and the gene matches miss 5 bases of the junction. Each collaborating institution followed its own protocols to collect whole blood in K2EDTA tubes. Collaborator samples were shipped for TCRbeta analysis as frozen whole blood, isolated PBMCs, or DNA extracted from either sample type. TCRbeta CDR3 regions were amplified from genomic DNA using the immunoSEQ Assay, a bias-controlled multiplex PCR. As for the original processing: Nucleated cell counts per sample were estimated from amplification of reference gene primers within the assay. Sequence reads were collapsed and filtered to measure the absolute abundance of every unique TCRbeta CDR3 rearrangement. For each sample, productive Simpson clonality was calculated as the square root of Simpson's diversity index across productive rearrangements. Held by TCRdb, this immuneACCESS table contains in-frame sequences only and omits some clones. Under half of the omission traces to an unresolved V gene where checked; the cause of the rest is unknown. For V, J and clone size, that table is used; D and trimming come from the DNA. The sample table shows about 150,000 clones, and around four fifths are seen once. Jointly, the top ten make up around 2% of the sample.

The sequenced material came from peripheral blood. The sequence was obtained from a woman older than 75 with acute or convalescent COVID-19. The chain links TRBV19 with TRBJ2-5; 10 central bases correspond to TRBD2. This receptor has the CDR3 CASSIESGGARETQYF. The nucleotide sequence is TGTGCCAGTAGTATAGAGAGCGGGGGGGCCCGAGAGACCCAGTACTTC.